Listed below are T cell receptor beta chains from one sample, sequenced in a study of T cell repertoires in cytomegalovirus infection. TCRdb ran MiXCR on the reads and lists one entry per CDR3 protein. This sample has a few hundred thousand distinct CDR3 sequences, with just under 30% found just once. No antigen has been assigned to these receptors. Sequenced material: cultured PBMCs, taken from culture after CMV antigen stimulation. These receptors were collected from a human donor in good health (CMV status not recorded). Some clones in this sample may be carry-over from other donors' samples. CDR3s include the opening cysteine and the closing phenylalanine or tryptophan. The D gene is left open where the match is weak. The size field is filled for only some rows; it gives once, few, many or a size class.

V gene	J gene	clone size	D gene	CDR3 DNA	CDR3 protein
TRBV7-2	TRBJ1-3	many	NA	TGTGCCAGCAGCTTAGGACAGCTCCGCTCTGGAAACACCATATATTTT	CASSLGQLRSGNTIYF
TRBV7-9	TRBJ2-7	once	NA	TGTGCCAGCAGCTTAGTTTCCGGGGGCTCCTACGAGCAGTACTTC	CASSLVSGGSYEQYF
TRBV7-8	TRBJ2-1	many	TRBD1	TGTGCCAGCAGCCTACTTCGCGGGACAGGGGTTAATGAGCAGTTCTTC	CASSLLRGTGVNEQFF
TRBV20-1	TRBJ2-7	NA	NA	TGCAGTGCTAGTCCGGGACTCGCCTACGAGCAGTACTTC	CSASPGLAYEQYF
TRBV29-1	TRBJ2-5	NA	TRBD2	TGCAGCGTTGTCCCTTCACTAGCGGGAGGGCTGGAGACCCAGTACTTC	CSVVPSLAGGLETQYF
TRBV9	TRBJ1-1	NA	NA	TGTGCCAGCAGCGTAGCGGGACAGAACACTGAAGCTTTCTTT	CASSVAGQNTEAFF
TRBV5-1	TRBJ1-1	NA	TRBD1	TGCGCCAGCAGCTTGGAACCCCAGGGGGCGAACACTGAAGCTTTCTTT	CASSLEPQGANTEAFF
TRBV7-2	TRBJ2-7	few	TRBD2	TGTGCCAGCAGCTCTGGACTAGCGGCCTACGAGCAGTACTTC	CASSSGLAAYEQYF
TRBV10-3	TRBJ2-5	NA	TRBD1	TGTGCCATCAGTGACGGGACAGGGGCTCGTCAGACCCAGTACTTC	CAISDGTGARQTQYF
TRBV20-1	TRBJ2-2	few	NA	TGCAGTGCTAGAGATTACCCAATGGGCACCGGGGAGCTGTTTTTT	CSARDYPMGTGELFF
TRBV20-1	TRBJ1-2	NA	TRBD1	TGCAGTGTACCAGGGAGACAGGGAGTTAACTATGGCTACACCTTC	CSVPGRQGVNYGYTF
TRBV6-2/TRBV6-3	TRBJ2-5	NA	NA	TGTGCCAGCCGACGAGATGGAGAGACCCAGTACTTC	CASRRDGETQYF
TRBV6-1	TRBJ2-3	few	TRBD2	TGTGCCAGCTCTGGTACTAGCGGTCCACCTAGCACAGATACGCAGTATTTT	CASSGTSGPPSTDTQYF
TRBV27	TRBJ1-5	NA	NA	TGTGCCAGCCAGTTCGAGGGGGGGACGGATCAGCCCCAGCATTTT	CASQFEGGTDQPQHF
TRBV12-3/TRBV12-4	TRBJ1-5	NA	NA	TGTGCCAGCAGCGAGGGATGGGGGCTTAGCAATCAGCCCCAGCATTTT	CASSEGWGLSNQPQHF
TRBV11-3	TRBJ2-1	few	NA	TGTGCCAGCAGCTTAGGCGGGCCCAGACACAATGAGCAGTTCTTC	CASSLGGPRHNEQFF
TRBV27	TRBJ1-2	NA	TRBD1	TGTGCCAGCAGGGGGACAGCGCACTATGGCTACACCTTC	CASRGTAHYGYTF
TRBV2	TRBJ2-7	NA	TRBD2	TGTGCCAGCAGTGATGTGGCTAGCGGGGCCTACGAGCAGTACTTC	CASSDVASGAYEQYF
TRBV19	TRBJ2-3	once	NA	TGTGCCAGTAGTAGGTATGGGGCTAGCGAAACAGATACGCAGTATTTT	CASSRYGASETDTQYF